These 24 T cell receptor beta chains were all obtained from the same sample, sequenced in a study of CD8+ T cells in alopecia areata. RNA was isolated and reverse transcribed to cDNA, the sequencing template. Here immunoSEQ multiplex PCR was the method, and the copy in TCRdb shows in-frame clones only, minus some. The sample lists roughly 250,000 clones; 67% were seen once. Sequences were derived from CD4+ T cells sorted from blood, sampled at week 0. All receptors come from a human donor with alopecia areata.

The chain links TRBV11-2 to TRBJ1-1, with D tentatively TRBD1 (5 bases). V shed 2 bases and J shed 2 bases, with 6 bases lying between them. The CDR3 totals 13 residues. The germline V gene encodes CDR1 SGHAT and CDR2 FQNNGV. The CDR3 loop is CASSLWDNTEAFF. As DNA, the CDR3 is TGTGCCAGCAGCTTATGGGACAACACTGAAGCTTTCTTT.

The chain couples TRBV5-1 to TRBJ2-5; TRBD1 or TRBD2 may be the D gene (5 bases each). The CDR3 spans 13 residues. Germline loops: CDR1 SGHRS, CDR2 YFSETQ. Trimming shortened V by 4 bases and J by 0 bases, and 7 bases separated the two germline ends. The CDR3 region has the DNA TGCGCCAGCAGCGGGACCCACCAAGAGACCCAGTACTTC. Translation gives CASSGTHQETQYF.

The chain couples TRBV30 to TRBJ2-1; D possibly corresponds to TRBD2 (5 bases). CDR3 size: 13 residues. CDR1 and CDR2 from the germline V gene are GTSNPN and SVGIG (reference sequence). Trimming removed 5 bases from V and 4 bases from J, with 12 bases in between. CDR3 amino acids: CAWGERRYNEQFF. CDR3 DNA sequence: TGTGCCTGGGGGGAGAGGCGTTACAATGAGCAGTTCTTC.

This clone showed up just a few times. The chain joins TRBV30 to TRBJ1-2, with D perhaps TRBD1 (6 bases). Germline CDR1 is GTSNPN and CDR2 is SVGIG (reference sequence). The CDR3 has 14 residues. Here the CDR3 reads CAYILQGLNYGYTF. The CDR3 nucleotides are TGTGCTTATATACTGCAGGGGCTGAACTATGGCTACACCTTC.

The CDR3 nucleotides are TGTGCCAGCAGCTCGGACTCTGGAAACACCATATATTTT. Translating gives CASSSDSGNTIYF. This chain joins TRBV7-9 and TRBJ1-3; D remains ambiguous. Trimming shortened V by 4 bases and J by 0 bases, and 4 bases separated the two germline ends. From germline, CDR1 is SEHNR and CDR2 FQNEAQ (reference sequence). The CDR3 runs 13 residues.

The CDR3, as DNA: TGCGCCAGCAGCTTGGCCGGCCTATACAATGAGCAGTTCTTC. This encodes CASSLAGLYNEQFF. J is TRBJ2-1 and V is TRBV5-1; D remains unclear. CDR1 SGHRS and CDR2 YFSETQ come from the germline V gene. V was pared by 0 bases and J by 4 bases, with 8 bases between. CDR3 length: 14 residues. Full variable domain (remainder filled in from reference TRBV5-1 and TRBJ2-1): KAGVTQTPRYLIKTRGQQVTLSCSPISGHRSVSWYQQTPGQGLQFLFEYFSETQRNKGNFPGRFSGRQFSNSRSEMNVSTLELGDSALYLCASSLAGLYNEQFFGPGTRLTVL.

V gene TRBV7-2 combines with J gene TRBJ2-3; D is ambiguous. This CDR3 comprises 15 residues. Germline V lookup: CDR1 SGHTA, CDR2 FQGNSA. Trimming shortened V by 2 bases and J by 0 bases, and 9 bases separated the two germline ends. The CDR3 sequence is CASSLRGFSTDTQYF. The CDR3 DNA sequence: TGTGCCAGCAGCTTAAGAGGATTTAGCACAGATACGCAGTATTTT.

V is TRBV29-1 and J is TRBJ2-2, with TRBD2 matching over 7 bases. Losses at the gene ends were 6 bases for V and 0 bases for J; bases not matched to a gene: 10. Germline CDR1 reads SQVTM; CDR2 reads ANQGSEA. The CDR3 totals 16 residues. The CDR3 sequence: CSVPAWRGSNTGELFF. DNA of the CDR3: TGCAGCGTACCAGCCTGGCGGGGGTCGAACACCGGGGAGCTGTTTTTT.

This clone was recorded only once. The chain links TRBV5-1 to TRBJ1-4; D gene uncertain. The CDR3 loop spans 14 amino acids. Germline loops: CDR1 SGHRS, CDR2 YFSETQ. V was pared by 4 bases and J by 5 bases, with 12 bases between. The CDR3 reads CASSQSSSNEKLFF. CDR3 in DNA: TGCGCCAGCAGCCAAAGTTCTTCCAATGAAAAACTGTTTTTT.

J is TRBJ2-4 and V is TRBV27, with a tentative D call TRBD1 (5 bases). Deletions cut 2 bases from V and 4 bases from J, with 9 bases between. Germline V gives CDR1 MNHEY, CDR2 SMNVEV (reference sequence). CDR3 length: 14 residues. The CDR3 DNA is TGTGCCAGCAGTTTAGACAGCTTTAAAAACATTCAGTACTTC. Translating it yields CASSLDSFKNIQYF.

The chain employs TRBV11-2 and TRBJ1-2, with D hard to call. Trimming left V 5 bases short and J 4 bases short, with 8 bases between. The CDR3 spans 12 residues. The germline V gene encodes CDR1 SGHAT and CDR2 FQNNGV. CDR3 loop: CASSGVGYGYTF. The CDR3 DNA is TGTGCCAGCAGCGGGGTCGGCTATGGCTACACCTTC.

CDR3 in DNA: TGTGCCAGCAGCCCGGGCGGAGCGGGGGGGAGTCCCAATGAGCAGTTCTTC. Protein product: CASSPGGAGGSPNEQFF. The chain couples TRBV5-4 to TRBJ2-1; TRBD2 agrees at 10 bases. The germline V gene encodes CDR1 SGHNT and CDR2 YYREEE (reference sequence). J was trimmed by 6 bases and V by 4 bases; bases with no gene match: 13. The CDR3 is made up of 17 amino acids.

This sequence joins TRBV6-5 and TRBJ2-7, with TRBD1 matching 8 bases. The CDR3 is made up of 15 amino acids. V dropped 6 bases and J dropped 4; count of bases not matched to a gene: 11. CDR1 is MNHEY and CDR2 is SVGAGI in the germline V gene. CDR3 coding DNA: TGTGCCAGCAGACCCGGACAGGGAATTTCGTACGAGCAGTACTTC. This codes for CASRPGQGISYEQYF.

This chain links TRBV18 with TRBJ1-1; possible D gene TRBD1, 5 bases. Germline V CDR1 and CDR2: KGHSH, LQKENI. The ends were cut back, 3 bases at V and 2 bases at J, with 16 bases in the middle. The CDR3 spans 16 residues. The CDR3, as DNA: TGTGCCAGCTCACCGATAGACAGACTGGGAAACACTGAAGCTTTCTTT. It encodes CASSPIDRLGNTEAFF.

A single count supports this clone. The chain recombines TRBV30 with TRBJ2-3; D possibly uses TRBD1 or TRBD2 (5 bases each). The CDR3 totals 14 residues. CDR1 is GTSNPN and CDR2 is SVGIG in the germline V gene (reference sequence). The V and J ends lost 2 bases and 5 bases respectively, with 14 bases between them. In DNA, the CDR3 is TGTGCCTGGAGTAACGGGGCACTTAGAGATACGCAGTATTTT. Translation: CAWSNGALRDTQYF. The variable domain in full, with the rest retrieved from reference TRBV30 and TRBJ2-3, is SQTIHQWPATLVQPVGSPLSLECTVEGTSNPNLYWYRQAAGRGLQLLFYSVGIGQISSEVPQNLSASRPQDRQFILSSKKLLLSDSGFYLCAWSNGALRDTQYFGPGTRLTVL.

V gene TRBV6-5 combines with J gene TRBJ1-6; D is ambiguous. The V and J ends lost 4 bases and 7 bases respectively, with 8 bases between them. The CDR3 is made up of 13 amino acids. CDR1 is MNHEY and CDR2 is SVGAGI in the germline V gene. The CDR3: CASSLKPNSPLHF. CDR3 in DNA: TGTGCCAGCAGTTTAAAACCCAATTCACCCCTCCACTTT.

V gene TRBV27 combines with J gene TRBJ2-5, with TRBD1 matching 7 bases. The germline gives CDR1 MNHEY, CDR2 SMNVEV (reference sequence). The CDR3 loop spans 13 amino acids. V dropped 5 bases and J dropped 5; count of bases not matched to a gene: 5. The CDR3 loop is CASSRRGLETQYF. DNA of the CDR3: TGTGCCAGCAGTCGCAGGGGGTTGGAGACCCAGTACTTC.

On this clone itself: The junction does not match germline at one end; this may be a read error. The CDR3 DNA sequence: TGTGCCGGCAGCTTAGGCCGGACAGGTGGAGATGAGCAGTTCTTC. Translated: CAGSLGRTGGDEQFF. The rearrangement joins TRBV11-2 to TRBJ2-1, with TRBD1 matching 7 bases. CDR3 length equals 15 residues. CDR1 and CDR2 from the germline V gene are SGHAT and FQNNGV.

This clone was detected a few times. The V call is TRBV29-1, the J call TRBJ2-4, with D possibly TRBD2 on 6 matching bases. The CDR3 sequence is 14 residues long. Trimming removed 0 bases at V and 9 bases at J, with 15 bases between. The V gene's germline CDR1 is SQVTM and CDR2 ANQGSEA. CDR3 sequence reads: CSVEDLRRGAIQYF. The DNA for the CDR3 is TGCAGCGTTGAAGATTTGAGGAGGGGAGCCATTCAGTACTTC.

The CDR3 spells CASSETGGGQPQHF. CDR3 nucleotide sequence: TGTGCCAGCAGTGAAACAGGGGGCGGTCAGCCCCAGCATTTT. This chain uses TRBV25-1 with TRBJ1-5, with 9 bases that match TRBD1. The CDR3 totals 14 residues. J lost 6 bases, V lost 2 bases, and 2 bases had no gene match. Per the germline V gene, CDR1 is MGHDK and CDR2 is SYGVNS.

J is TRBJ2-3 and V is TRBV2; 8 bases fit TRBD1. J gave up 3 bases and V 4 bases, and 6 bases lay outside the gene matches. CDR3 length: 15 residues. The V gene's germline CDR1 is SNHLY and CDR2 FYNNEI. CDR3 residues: CASSADRGGTDTQYF. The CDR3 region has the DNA TGTGCCAGCAGTGCTGACAGGGGCGGGACAGATACGCAGTATTTT.

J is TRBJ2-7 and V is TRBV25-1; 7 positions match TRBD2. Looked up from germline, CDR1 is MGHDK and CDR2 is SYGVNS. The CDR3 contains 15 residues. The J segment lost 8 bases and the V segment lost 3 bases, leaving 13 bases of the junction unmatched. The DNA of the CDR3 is TGTGCCAGCAGTGACCCGAGGGAGGGGCGACAGAAGCAGTACTTC. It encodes CASSDPREGRQKQYF.

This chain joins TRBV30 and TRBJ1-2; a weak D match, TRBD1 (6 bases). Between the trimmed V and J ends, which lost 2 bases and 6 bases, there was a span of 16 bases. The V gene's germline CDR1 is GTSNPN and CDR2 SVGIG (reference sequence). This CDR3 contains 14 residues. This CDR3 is CAWSFPARGDGYTF. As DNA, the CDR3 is TGTGCCTGGAGTTTCCCGGCAAGGGGGGATGGCTACACCTTC.

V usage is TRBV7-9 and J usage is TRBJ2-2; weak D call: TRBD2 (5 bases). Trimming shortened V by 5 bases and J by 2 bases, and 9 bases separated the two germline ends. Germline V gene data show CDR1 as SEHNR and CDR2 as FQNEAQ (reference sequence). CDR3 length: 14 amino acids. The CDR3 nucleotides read TGTGCCAGCAGCGAGGGAGTCAACACCGGGGAGCTGTTTTTT. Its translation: CASSEGVNTGELFF.